Reported below is one TCR beta chain. The entry originates in a study of blood T cell repertoires in COVID-19. TCRdb's table, derived via immunoSEQ multiplex PCR, lists solely in-frame clones and lacks some. The sample lists some 170,000 clones; approximately 80% were seen once. The source of this sequence is a man aged 60-69 years with acute or convalescent COVID-19. Sequenced: peripheral blood.

This CDR3 reads CASSVDFNSPLHF. The CDR3 DNA is TGTGCCAGCAGCGTAGACTTCAATTCACCCCTCCACTTT. This sequence joins TRBV9 and TRBJ1-6; D not certain. Trimming stripped 0 bases from V and 7 bases from J, with 5 bases between. The germline CDR1 and CDR2 sequences are SGDLS and YYNGEE. This CDR3 region has 13 residues.